This T cell receptor (beta chain) was retrieved from a study of shared clonotypes between healthy human individuals. Study in general: Per donor, three plates held CD4 naive cells, three held CD4 memory, two held CD8 naive and one held CD8 memory.

Selected positively for CCR7 and CD45RO-negative, naive CD8 cells excluded terminally differentiated effector memory CD45RA+ cells. Findings and limits, study-wide: Enrolling few donors narrowed the genetic and exposure-history diversity that was represented.

As for this clone: Antigen: not known.

The CDR3 covers 15 residues. V dropped 5 bases and J dropped 9 bases, with 20 bases sitting between them. Germline CDR1 MGHRA, CDR2 YSYEKL. Sequencing used immunoSEQ multiplex PCR; TCRdb keeps in-frame clones, though not all of them. The sample lists about 2 million clones, about 94% seen once, with around 1.1% in the top ten. The V and J genes are TRBV4-1 and TRBJ2-1; perhaps D is TRBD1 or TRBD2 (5 bases each). The specimen sequenced was naive CD8+ T cells sorted from blood. The TCR sequence derives from a man between 18 and 29 years old in good health. CDR3 sequence: CASSYMRGFNAEQFF. The CDR3 nucleotides read TGCGCCAGCAGCTATATGAGGGGTTTTAACGCTGAGCAGTTCTTC.